The 24 T cell receptor beta chains listed next were all sequenced from one sample in a study of breast tumors, draining lymph nodes, adjacent tissues. The lymph nodes were axillary draining lymph nodes from breast cancer patients. MiXCR, run by TCRdb on the multiplex PCR reads, gives a single entry per CDR3 protein. The data show fewer than 250,000 distinct CDR3 sequences, 32% seen once. Specimen: axillary lymph node tissue. The receptors derive from a female donor with breast cancer. Some clones in this sample may be carry-over from other donors' samples.

This clonotype has ten or more counts. The V and J genes are TRBV27 and TRBJ1-2; 7 bases map to TRBD1. The CDR3 is 14 residues long. V dropped 5 bases and J dropped 2; count of bases not matched to a gene: 5. Germline-derived CDR1 and CDR2 are MNHEY and SMNVEV (reference sequence). DNA for the CDR3: TGTGCCAGCAGTCTTACAGGGGAGAACTATGGCTACACCTTC. Its translation is CASSLTGENYGYTF.

Remarks on this clonotype: A much larger clone is a single base away; this may be a read error. J is TRBJ2-6 and V is TRBV7-9; tentative D call: TRBD1 (5 bases). This CDR3 comprises 15 residues. Germline lookup yields CDR1 SEHNR and CDR2 FQNEAQ (reference sequence). In nucleotides, the CDR3 is TGTGCCAGCAGACTCCTGAGCTCTGGGGCCAACGTCCCGCCTTTC. Translated, it gives CASRLLSSGANVPPF.

The chain couples TRBV5-6 to TRBJ2-2, with 8 bases identical to TRBD2. Trimming cost V 5 bases and J 3 bases; bases outside gene matches: 6. Germline CDR1 and CDR2: SGHDT and YYEEEE. This CDR3 has 15 amino acids. CDR3 loop: CASRGAGAHTGELFF. CDR3 coding DNA: TGTGCCAGCAGGGGAGCGGGAGCGCACACCGGGGAGCTGTTTTTT.

This clonotype was recorded at least ten times. The CDR3: CASSLGQNTEAFF. CDR3 DNA sequence: TGTGCCAGCAGCTTAGGACAGAACACTGAAGCTTTCTTT. The chain couples TRBV7-2 to TRBJ1-1, with D uncertain. Deletions cut 1 base from V and 1 base from J, with 4 bases between. The germline CDR1 and CDR2 sequences are SGHTA and FQGNSA. This CDR3 contains 13 residues.

The rearrangement joins TRBV12-3 or TRBV12-4 to TRBJ1-1; D gene uncertain. With 1 base removed from V and 0 bases from J, the gap between germline ends came to 9 bases. This CDR3 spans 15 amino acids. The CDR3 region is CASSLGGRLNTEAFF. The CDR3 DNA is TGTGCCAGCAGTTTAGGTGGCAGGTTGAACACTGAAGCTTTCTTT.

This clonotype was recorded only once. At one end the junction does not follow the germline gene, possibly because of a read error. The chain combines TRBV4-3 with TRBJ2-7; the D gene is possibly TRBD2 (5 bases). This CDR3 contains 17 residues. Per germline, CDR1 LGHNA and CDR2 YSLEER. The CDR3 DNA follows: TGCGCCAACAGCCAAGATCTGGGGAGCGGAGACCCCTACGAGCAGTACTTC. Amino acid sequence: CANSQDLGSGDPYEQYF.

This clonotype was observed a few times. The chain uses TRBV18 and TRBJ2-7, with 9 positions matching TRBD1. The V segment lost 2 bases and the J segment 4 bases; nucleotides outside the gene matches: 12. The CDR3 length is 17 residues. Germline loops: CDR1 KGHSH, CDR2 LQKENI. CDR3 nucleotides: TGTGCCAGCTCACCAAAAATAACCGGGACAGGGACGTACGAGCAGTACTTC. Amino acids: CASSPKITGTGTYEQYF.

Comment on this clonotype: As the CDR3 is not closed by the conserved phenylalanine or tryptophan, this likely results from a read error. V and J are TRBV6-2 or TRBV6-3 and TRBJ1-1; D gene uncertain. CDR3 length equals 14 residues. CDR1 is MNHEY, CDR2 SVGEGT, per germline. V lost 7 bases and J 0 bases, leaving 12 bases between the germline ends. The CDR3 sequence: CASTSRGMNTEAFV. The DNA of the CDR3 is TGTGCCAGCACATCACGAGGCATGAACACTGAAGCTTTCGTT.

This clonotype was observed once. The rearrangement joins TRBV2 to TRBJ2-2, with 8 bases matching TRBD2. The germline CDR1 and CDR2 sequences are SNHLY and FYNNEI. This CDR3 spans 13 amino acids. The CDR3 DNA reads TGTGCTAGAGCGGGAGATCTGACCGGGGAGCTGTTTTTT. Translating it yields CARAGDLTGELFF.

This clonotype has ten or more counts. A read error is possible here, since a much larger clone lies one base away. The chain combines TRBV20-1 with TRBJ1-2; tentatively, D is TRBD1 (6 bases). Looked up from germline, CDR1 is DFQATT and CDR2 is SNEGSKA (reference sequence). The CDR3 is 12 residues long. This CDR3 reads CSASLQGGGSTF. The CDR3 coding sequence is TGCAGTGCTAGCCTACAGGGAGGTGGCTCCACCTTC.

The chain has TRBV29-1 and TRBJ2-5, with 9 bases aligning to TRBD1. After removal of 6 bases from V and 5 bases from J, the junction contained 4 bases not matched to a gene. CDR1 and CDR2 from the germline V gene are SQVTM and ANQGSEA. The CDR3 extends over 12 amino acids. The CDR3: CSVLTGGETQYF. For the CDR3, the DNA is TGCAGCGTCCTGACAGGGGGGGAGACCCAGTACTTC.

In its sample, this clonotype was seen many times. The V gene is TRBV6-1, the J gene TRBJ1-5; tentative D call: TRBD1 (5 bases). Germline values: CDR1 MNHNS, CDR2 SASEGT. With 2 bases removed from V and 2 bases from J, the gap between germline ends came to 10 bases. CDR3 size: 15 residues. The CDR3 loop is CASSEYPRGNQPQHF. CDR3 DNA sequence: TGTGCCAGCAGTGAATATCCCAGGGGCAATCAGCCCCAGCATTTT.

Points on this clonotype: This may come from a read error, since a much larger clone is one base off. V and J are TRBV11-3 and TRBJ2-1; D gene ambiguous. Germline CDR1 is SGHNT and CDR2 is YENEEA. The CDR3 consists of 14 residues. The CDR3 DNA follows: TGTGCCAGCAGCTTAGAGAGCTCCTCCAATGAGCAGTTCTTC. As protein: CASSLESSSNEQFF.

In the case of this clonotype: A much larger clonotype is one base distant, so this may be a read error. V and J are TRBV20-1 and TRBJ2-3; 12 positions match TRBD2. The length of the CDR3 is 16 residues. With 2 bases clipped from V and 8 bases from J, the junction kept 11 bases outside the gene matches. Germline CDR1 DFQATT, CDR2 SNEGSKA (reference sequence). In nucleotides, the CDR3 is TGCAGTGCTAGATCCCGGACTAGCGGGACTGGGGGTACGCAGTATTTT. Protein product: CSARSRTSGTGGTQYF.

This clonotype has at least ten counts. The chain combines TRBV4-2 with TRBJ2-1; 14 bases match TRBD2. The CDR3 spans 16 residues. J gave up 8 bases and V 1 base, and 4 bases lay outside the gene matches. The germline V gene encodes CDR1 LGHNA and CDR2 YNFKEQ. The CDR3 DNA is TGTGCCAGCAGCCAAGCCGGGACTAGCGGGAGAGATGAGCAGTTCTTC. Protein: CASSQAGTSGRDEQFF.

On this clonotype itself: Germline and junction disagree at one end, which may indicate a read error. This sequence joins TRBV19 and TRBJ1-3, with D possibly TRBD1 on 5 matching bases. The CDR3 runs to 16 residues. Per germline, CDR1 LNHDA and CDR2 SQIVND (reference sequence). As DNA, the CDR3 is TGTGCCAGTAGTGATACCGGGACGGATCCTGGAAGCACCCTATATTTT. Its translation: CASSDTGTDPGSTLYF. The whole variable domain, remainder taken from reference TRBV19 and TRBJ1-3, is DGGITQSPKYLFRKEGQNVTLSCEQNLNHDAMYWYRQDPGQGLRLIYYSQIVNDFQKGDIAEGYSVSREKKESFPLTVTSAQKNPTAFYLCASSDTGTDPGSTLYFGEGSWLTVV.

This clonotype has just a few counts. Being one base from a much bigger clone, this may be a read error. This sequence joins TRBV19 and TRBJ2-1; 11 nucleotides agree with TRBD2. Germline CDR1 LNHDA, CDR2 SQIVND (reference sequence). CDR3 size: 19 residues. As DNA, the CDR3 is TGTGCCAGTAGTATAACCCCCCCAACTAGCGGGAGACGGTACAATGGGCAGTTCTTC. Protein sequence: CASSITPPTSGRRYNGQFF.

On this clonotype: This may be a read error, as it is one base from a much larger clone. The chain uses TRBV20-1 and TRBJ2-4; the D gene is possibly TRBD2 (6 bases). CDR1 is DFQATT and CDR2 is SNEGSKA in the germline V gene (reference sequence). CDR3 size: 12 residues. CDR3 loop: CSAKDGGNIPYF. The DNA for the CDR3 is TGCAGTGCGAAAGACGGGGGAAACATTCCGTACTTC.

This clonotype was seen at least ten times. CDR3 protein: CASSLALADEQFF. CDR3 DNA: TGTGCCAGCAGCTTAGCTTTAGCGGATGAGCAGTTCTTC. The chain recombines TRBV7-2 with TRBJ2-1; D may be TRBD2 (6 bases). V lost 0 bases and J 8 bases, leaving 8 bases between the germline ends. CDR1 SGHTA and CDR2 FQGNSA come from the germline V gene. This CDR3 contains 13 residues.

Concerning this clonotype itself: A read error may explain this, as a much larger clone is one base away. The CDR3 nucleotides read TGTGCCAGCAGTTTAGCTGGAGCCAAAGACATTCAGTACTTC. Its protein is CASSLAGAKDIQYF. This rearrangement joins TRBV12-3 or TRBV12-4 to TRBJ2-4; D is unresolved. The length of the CDR3 is 14 residues.

This clonotype appeared many times. DNA of the CDR3: TGTGCCAGCAGCGTACGTGACAGAATTAATGAAAAACTGTTTTTT. Protein: CASSVRDRINEKLFF. The V and J genes are TRBV7-9 and TRBJ1-4, with a tentative D call TRBD1 (5 bases). This CDR3 is 15 amino acids long. V was cut by 5 bases and J by 4 bases, with 14 bases left in between. The germline V gene encodes CDR1 SEHNR and CDR2 FQNEAQ (reference sequence).

As regards this clonotype: With a much larger clone just one base away, this may be a read error. The chain is built from TRBV12-3 or TRBV12-4 and TRBJ2-2, with 13 bases matching TRBD2. This CDR3 contains 16 residues. The CDR3 region has the DNA TGTGCCAGCAGTTCAAGGACTAGCGGGAGTCCCGGGGAGCTGCTTTTT. This gives the protein CASSSRTSGSPGELLF.

Comments on this clonotype: Possible read error: a much larger clone is one base away. The chain is built from TRBV19 and TRBJ2-6; maybe TRBD1 (8 bases). CDR1 LNHDA and CDR2 SQIVND come from the germline V gene (reference sequence). This CDR3 has 20 amino acids. For the CDR3, the DNA is TGTGCCAGTAACCAGGGGGCGCGGCTAGCGGCCTCCTCTGGGGCCACCGTCCTGACTTTC. Residues: CASNQGARLAASSGATVLTF.

As for this clonotype: It may be a read error: a sequence one base away is much more abundant. The gene calls are TRBV5-4 and TRBJ2-2, with no clear D. There are 15 residues in the CDR3. Germline loops: CDR1 SGHNT, CDR2 YYREEE (reference sequence). Between the trimmed V and J ends, which lost 4 bases and 4 bases, there was a span of 14 bases. Here the CDR3 reads CASSQAGAPTGELFF. In DNA, the CDR3 is TGTGCCAGCAGCCAAGCCGGCGCGCCCACCGGGGAGCTGTTTTTT. Full variable domain (remainder filled in from reference TRBV5-4 and TRBJ2-2): ETGVTQSPTHLIKTRGQQVTLRCSSQSGHNTVSWYQQALGQGPQFIFQYYREEENGRGNFPPRFSGLQFPNYSSELNVNALELDDSALYLCASSQAGAPTGELFFGEGSRLTVL.